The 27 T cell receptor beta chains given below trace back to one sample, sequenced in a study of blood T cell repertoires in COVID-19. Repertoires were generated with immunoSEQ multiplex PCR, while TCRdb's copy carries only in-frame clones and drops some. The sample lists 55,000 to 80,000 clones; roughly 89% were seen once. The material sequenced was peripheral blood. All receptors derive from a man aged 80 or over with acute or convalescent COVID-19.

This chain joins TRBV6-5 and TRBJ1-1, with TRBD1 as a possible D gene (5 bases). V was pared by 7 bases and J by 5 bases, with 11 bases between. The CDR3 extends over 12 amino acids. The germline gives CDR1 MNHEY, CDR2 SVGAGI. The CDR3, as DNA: TGTGCCAGCAACCCTGGGGGGACTGAAGCTTTCTTT. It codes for CASNPGGTEAFF.

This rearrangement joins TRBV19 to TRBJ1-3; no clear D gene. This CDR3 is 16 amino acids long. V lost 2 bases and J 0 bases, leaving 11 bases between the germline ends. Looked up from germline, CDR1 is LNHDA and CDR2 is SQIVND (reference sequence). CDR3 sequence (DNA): TGTGCCAGTAGTATAATGTCCGCCAGCTCTGGAAACACCATATATTTT. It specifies CASSIMSASSGNTIYF.

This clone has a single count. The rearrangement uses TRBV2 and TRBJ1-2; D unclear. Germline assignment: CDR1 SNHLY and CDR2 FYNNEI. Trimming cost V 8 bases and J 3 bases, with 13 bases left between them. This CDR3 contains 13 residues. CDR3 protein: CASPKSTDYGYTF. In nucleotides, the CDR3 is TGTGCCAGCCCGAAGTCTACGGACTATGGCTACACCTTC. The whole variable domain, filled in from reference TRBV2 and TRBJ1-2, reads EPEVTQTPSHQVTQMGQEVILRCVPISNHLYFYWYRQILGQKVEFLVSFYNNEISEKSEIFDDQFSVERPDGSNFTLKIRSTKLEDSAMYFCASPKSTDYGYTFGSGTRLTVV.

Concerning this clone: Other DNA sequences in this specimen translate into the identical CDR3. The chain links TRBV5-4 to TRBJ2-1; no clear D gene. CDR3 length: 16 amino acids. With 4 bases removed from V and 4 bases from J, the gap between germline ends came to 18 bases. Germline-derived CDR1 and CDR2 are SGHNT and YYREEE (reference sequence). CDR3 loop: CASSKSAASGYNEQFF. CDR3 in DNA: TGTGCCAGCAGCAAATCCGCGGCTAGTGGATACAATGAGCAGTTCTTC.

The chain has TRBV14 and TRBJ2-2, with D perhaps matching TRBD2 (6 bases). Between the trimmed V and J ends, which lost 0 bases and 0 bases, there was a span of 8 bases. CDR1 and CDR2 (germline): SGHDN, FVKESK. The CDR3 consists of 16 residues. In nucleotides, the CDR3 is TGTGCCAGCAGCCAAGAACCGGGAGCGAACACCGGGGAGCTGTTTTTT. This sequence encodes CASSQEPGANTGELFF. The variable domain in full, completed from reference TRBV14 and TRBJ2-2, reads EAGVTQFPSHSVIEKGQTVTLRCDPISGHDNLYWYRRVMGKEIKFLLHFVKESKQDESGMPNNRFLAERTGGTYSTLKVQPAELEDSGVYFCASSQEPGANTGELFFGEGSRLTVL.

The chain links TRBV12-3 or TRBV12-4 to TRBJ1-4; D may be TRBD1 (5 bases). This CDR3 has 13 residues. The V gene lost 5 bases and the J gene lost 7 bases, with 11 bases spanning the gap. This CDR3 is CASSGDWVEKLFF. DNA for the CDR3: TGTGCCAGCAGTGGGGACTGGGTTGAAAAACTGTTTTTT.

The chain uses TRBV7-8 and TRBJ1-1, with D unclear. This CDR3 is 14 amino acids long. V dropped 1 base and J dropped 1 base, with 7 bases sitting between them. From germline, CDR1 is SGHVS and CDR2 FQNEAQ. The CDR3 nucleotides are TGTGCCAGCAGCTTAGTGGCCCCGAACACTGAAGCTTTCTTT. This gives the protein CASSLVAPNTEAFF.

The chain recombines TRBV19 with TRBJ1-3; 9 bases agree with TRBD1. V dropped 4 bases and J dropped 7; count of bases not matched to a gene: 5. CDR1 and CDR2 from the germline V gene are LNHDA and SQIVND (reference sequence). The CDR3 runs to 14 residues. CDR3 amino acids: CASSTGTGTNTIYF. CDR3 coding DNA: TGTGCCAGTAGTACCGGGACAGGGACCAACACCATATATTTT.

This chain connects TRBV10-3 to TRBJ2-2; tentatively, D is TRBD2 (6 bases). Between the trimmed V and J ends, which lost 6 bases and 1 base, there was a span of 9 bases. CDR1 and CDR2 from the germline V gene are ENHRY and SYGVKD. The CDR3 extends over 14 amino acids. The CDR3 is CAISGRVNTGELFF. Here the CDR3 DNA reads TGTGCCATCAGCGGGAGAGTGAACACCGGGGAGCTGTTTTTT.

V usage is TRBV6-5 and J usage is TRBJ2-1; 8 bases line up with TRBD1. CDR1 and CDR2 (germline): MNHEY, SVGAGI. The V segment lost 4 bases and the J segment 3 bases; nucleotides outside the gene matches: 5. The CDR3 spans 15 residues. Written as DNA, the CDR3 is TGTGCCAGCAGTTCTGGACAGGGTTACTACAATGAGCAGTTCTTC. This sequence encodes CASSSGQGYYNEQFF.

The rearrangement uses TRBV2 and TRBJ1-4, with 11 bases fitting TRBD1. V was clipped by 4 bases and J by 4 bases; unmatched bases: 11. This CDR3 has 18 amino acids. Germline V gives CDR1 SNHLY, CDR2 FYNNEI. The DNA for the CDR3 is TGTGCCAGCAGTGGGGCTCCCGGGACAGGGGGAATTAATGAAAAACTGTTTTTT. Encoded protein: CASSGAPGTGGINEKLFF. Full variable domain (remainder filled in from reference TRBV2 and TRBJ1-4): EPEVTQTPSHQVTQMGQEVILRCVPISNHLYFYWYRQILGQKVEFLVSFYNNEISEKSEIFDDQFSVERPDGSNFTLKIRSTKLEDSAMYFCASSGAPGTGGINEKLFFGSGTQLSVL.

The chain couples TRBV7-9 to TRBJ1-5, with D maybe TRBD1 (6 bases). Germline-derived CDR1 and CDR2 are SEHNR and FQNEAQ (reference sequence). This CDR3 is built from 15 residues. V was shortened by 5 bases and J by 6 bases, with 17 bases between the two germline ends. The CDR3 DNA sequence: TGTGCCAGCAGCCAAGGGCAGGGGCAGGGTCAGCCCCAGCATTTT. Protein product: CASSQGQGQGQPQHF.

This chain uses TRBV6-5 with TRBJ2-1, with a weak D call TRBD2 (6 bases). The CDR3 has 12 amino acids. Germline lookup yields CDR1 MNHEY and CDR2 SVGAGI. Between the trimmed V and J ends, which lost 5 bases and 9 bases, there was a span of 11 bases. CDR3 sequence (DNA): TGTGCCAGCAGTCTACCCGGGGGTGAGCAGTTCTTC. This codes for CASSLPGGEQFF.

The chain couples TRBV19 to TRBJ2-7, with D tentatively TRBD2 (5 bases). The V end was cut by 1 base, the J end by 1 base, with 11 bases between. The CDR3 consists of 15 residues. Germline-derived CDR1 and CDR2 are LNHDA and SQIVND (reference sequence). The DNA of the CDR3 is TGTGCCAGTAGTATAGGAGGCGGGCGGTCCTACGAGCAGTACTTC. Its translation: CASSIGGGRSYEQYF.

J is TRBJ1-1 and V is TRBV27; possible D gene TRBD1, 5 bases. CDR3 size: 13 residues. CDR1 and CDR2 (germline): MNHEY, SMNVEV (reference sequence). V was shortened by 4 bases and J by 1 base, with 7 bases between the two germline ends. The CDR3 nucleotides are TGTGCCAGCAGTTCGACAGCGAACACTGAAGCTTTCTTT. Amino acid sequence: CASSSTANTEAFF.

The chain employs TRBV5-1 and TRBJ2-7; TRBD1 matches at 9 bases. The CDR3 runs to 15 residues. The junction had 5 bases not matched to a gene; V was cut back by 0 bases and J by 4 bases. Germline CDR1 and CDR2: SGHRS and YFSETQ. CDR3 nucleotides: TGCGCCAGCAGCTTGGGGGGGACAGGGACATACGAGCAGTACTTC. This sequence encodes CASSLGGTGTYEQYF.

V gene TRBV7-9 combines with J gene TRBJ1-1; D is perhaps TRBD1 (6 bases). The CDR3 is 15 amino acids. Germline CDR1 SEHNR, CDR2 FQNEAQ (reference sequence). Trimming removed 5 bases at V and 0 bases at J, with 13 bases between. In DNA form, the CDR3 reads TGTGCCAGCAGCGTACAGGGAACTATGAACACTGAAGCTTTCTTT. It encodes CASSVQGTMNTEAFF.

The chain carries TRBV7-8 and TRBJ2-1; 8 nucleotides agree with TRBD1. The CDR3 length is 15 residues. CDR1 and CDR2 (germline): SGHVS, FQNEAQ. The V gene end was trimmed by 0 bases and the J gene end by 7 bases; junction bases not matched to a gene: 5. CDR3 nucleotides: TGTGCCAGCAGCTTAGCGACAGGGGTTTGGAATGAGCAGTTCTTC. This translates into CASSLATGVWNEQFF.

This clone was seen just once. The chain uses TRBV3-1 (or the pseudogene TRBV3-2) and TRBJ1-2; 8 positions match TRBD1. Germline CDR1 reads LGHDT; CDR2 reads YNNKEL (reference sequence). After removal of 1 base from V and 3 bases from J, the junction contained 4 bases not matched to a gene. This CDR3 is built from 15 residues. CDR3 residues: CASSQGTGKDYGYTF. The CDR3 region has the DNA TGTGCCAGCAGCCAAGGGACAGGGAAAGACTATGGCTACACCTTC.

The CDR3 DNA follows: TGTGCCAGTAGATCCCAAGCCTCCAGGGGAACTGAAGCTTTCTTT. Its protein product is CASRSQASRGTEAFF. The rearrangement uses TRBV19 and TRBJ1-1, with D maybe TRBD1 (6 bases). The CDR3 is made up of 15 amino acids. The V gene's germline CDR1 is LNHDA and CDR2 SQIVND (reference sequence). V was pared by 6 bases and J by 5 bases, with 19 bases between.

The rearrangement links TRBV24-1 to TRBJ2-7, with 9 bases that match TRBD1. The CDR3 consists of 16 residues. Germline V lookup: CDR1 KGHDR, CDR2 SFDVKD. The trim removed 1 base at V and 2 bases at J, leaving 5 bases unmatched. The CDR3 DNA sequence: TGTGCCACCAGTGATTTTGGGGGGACAGGGACCTACGAGCAGTACTTC. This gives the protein CATSDFGGTGTYEQYF.

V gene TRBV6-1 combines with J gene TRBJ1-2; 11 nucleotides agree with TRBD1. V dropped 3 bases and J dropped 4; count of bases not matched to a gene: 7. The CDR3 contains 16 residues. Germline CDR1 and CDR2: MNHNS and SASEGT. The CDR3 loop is CASSEDGQGALYGYTF. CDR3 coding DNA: TGTGCCAGCAGTGAGGACGGACAGGGGGCTCTCTATGGCTACACCTTC.

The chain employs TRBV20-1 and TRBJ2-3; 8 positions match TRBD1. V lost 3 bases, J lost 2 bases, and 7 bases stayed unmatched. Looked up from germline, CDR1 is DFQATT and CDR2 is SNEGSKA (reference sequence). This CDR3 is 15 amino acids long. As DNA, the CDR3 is TGCAGTGCTAGTCTGACAGGGGAGAACACAGATACGCAGTATTTT. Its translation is CSASLTGENTDTQYF.

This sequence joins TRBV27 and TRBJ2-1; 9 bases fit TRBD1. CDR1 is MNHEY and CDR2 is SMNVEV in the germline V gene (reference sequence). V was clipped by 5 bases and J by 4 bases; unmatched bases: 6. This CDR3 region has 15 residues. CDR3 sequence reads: CASSRDRVLYNEQFF. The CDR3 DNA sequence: TGTGCCAGCAGTAGGGACAGGGTGTTGTACAATGAGCAGTTCTTC.

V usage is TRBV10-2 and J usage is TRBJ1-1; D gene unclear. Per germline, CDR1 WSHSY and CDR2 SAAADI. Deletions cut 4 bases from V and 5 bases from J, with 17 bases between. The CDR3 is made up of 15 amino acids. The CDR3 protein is CASSVWATLETEAFF. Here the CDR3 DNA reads TGCGCCAGCAGTGTATGGGCCACCCTGGAAACTGAAGCTTTCTTT.

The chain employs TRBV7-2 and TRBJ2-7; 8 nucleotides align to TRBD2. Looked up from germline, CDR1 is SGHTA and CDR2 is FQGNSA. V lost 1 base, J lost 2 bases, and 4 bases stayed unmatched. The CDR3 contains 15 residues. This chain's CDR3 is CASSLGAGAAYEQYF. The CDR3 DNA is TGTGCCAGCAGCTTAGGAGCGGGGGCCGCCTACGAGCAGTACTTC.

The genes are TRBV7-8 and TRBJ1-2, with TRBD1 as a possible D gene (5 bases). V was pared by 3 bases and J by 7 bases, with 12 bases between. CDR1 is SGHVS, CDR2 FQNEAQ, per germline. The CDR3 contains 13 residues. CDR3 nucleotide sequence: TGTGCCAGCAGCTTGGGAGGGGCGGGTGGCTACACCTTC. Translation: CASSLGGAGGYTF.